The 7 T cell receptor beta chains below come from one sample, sequenced in a study of prognosis after radiotherapy for stage I lung cancer. Amplification of the TCR beta CDR3 (from genomic DNA) was done by two-round multiplex PCR. Specific primers for each TRBV and TRBJ gene were what first-round PCR used. Using its own MiXCR run on the multiplex PCR reads, TCRdb lists one record per CDR3 protein. The table records fewer than 20,000 distinct CDR3 sequences, over 15% of them present only once. Sequencing was performed on PBMCs, taken before or after stereotactic body radiation therapy (not recorded which). The receptors here all came from a donor aged 50 or older with non-small cell lung cancer.

This clonotype was seen at least ten times. The chain has TRBV27 and TRBJ2-7, with D tentatively TRBD1 or TRBD2 (5 bases each). CDR1 is MNHEY, CDR2 SMNVEV, per germline (reference sequence). The CDR3 has 15 residues. With 2 bases removed from V and 4 bases from J, the gap between germline ends came to 15 bases. In DNA, the CDR3 is TGTGCCAGCAGTTTAGGTACGCTCTGGGGGTACGAGCAGTACTTC. Protein sequence: CASSLGTLWGYEQYF.

The table lists this clonotype with many counts. The rearrangement links TRBV5-5 to TRBJ2-7, with TRBD1 identical over 9 bases. The CDR3 contains 14 residues. With V trimmed by 4 bases and J by 4 bases, 6 bases remained unmatched. Germline V lookup: CDR1 SGHKS, CDR2 YYEKEE (reference sequence). DNA of the CDR3: TGTGCCAGCAGCGGGTTCGGACAGGGGTACGAGCAGTACTTC. Protein product: CASSGFGQGYEQYF.

At least ten counts were recorded for this clonotype. The chain is built from TRBV7-3 and TRBJ2-5, with a possible D match to TRBD2 (6 bases). Looked up from germline, CDR1 is SGHTA and CDR2 is FQGTGA. Trimming took 4 bases from V and 3 from J, leaving 12 bases between them. This CDR3 spans 14 amino acids. CDR3 in DNA: TGTGCCAGCAGCTCCAGAGGAGGGAAAGAGACCCAGTACTTC. Protein product: CASSSRGGKETQYF.

This clonotype has at least ten counts. The chain couples TRBV6-1 to TRBJ1-2; 8 bases map to TRBD1. This CDR3 contains 13 residues. The trim removed 4 bases at V and 3 bases at J, leaving 1 base unmatched. Germline loops: CDR1 MNHNS, CDR2 SASEGT. The CDR3 coding sequence is TGTGCCAGCAGTGGGACAGGGTACTATGGCTACACCTTC. It is translated as CASSGTGYYGYTF.

In its sample, this clonotype is medium-sized. Here the CDR3 DNA reads TGCAGTGCTAGAGATGTGGCACAGGGTGGCAATTCACCCCTCCACTTT. Translating gives CSARDVAQGGNSPLHF. The V call is TRBV20-1, the J call TRBJ1-6; maybe TRBD1 (6 bases). CDR3 length equals 16 residues. V was trimmed by 0 bases and J by 7 bases, leaving 16 bases between them. Germline CDR1 and CDR2: DFQATT and SNEGSKA (reference sequence).

This chain connects TRBV11-2 to TRBJ2-5; 8 positions match TRBD1. Germline lookup yields CDR1 SGHAT and CDR2 FQNNGV. The CDR3 is made up of 18 amino acids. The V segment lost 5 bases and the J segment 0 bases; nucleotides outside the gene matches: 14. The CDR3 here is CASSRYGSGGRDQETQYF. The CDR3 DNA reads as TGTGCCAGCAGCCGCTACGGGTCAGGGGGCCGTGACCAAGAGACCCAGTACTTC.

Turning to this clonotype: A read error may account for a junction end that differs from germline. The CDR3 DNA reads TGTGCCAGCAGCTTGAGGCGGGGGGCGAACACCGCGGAGCTGTTTTTT. Translating it yields CASSLRRGANTAELFF. The rearrangement links TRBV12-3 or TRBV12-4 to TRBJ2-2, with 8 bases aligning to TRBD2. CDR3 length: 16 amino acids.